This TCR beta chain was recorded in a study of blood T cell repertoires in COVID-19. Study background: The study drew acute and convalescent COVID-19 samples from the United States, Italy and Spain. Sources were T cells, B-cell-depleted T cells, or PBMCs; the material itself was cDNA or gDNA.

Study processing details: Amplifying reference gene primers gave estimates of nucleated cell counts. Repertoires were generated with immunoSEQ multiplex PCR, while TCRdb's copy carries only in-frame clones and drops some. V and J calls and clone size are as listed in that table; D and trimming were resolved from the DNA. Among some 120,000 clones listed, approximately 82% were seen once. Germline V gene lookup returns CDR1 SGHNT and CDR2 YENEEA. Trimming removed 5 bases from V and 0 bases from J; junction bases left unmatched: 14. The CDR3 is 19 residues long. This chain links TRBV11-3 with TRBJ2-3; TRBD2 matches 10 bases. Sequences were obtained from peripheral blood. The TCR originated in a man between 65 and 85 years old with active or convalescent COVID-19. The CDR3 region is CASSPVRRLAGASTDTQYF. The CDR3 nucleotides are TGTGCCAGCAGCCCAGTTAGAAGGCTAGCGGGGGCTAGCACAGATACGCAGTATTTT. The full variable domain, its missing parts supplied by reference TRBV11-3 and TRBJ2-3, is EAGVVQSPRYKIIEKKQPVAFWCNPISGHNTLYWYLQNLGQGPELLIRYENEEAVDDSQLPKDRFSAERLKGVDSTLKIQPAELGDSAVYLCASSPVRRLAGASTDTQYFGPGTRLTVL.